Below are 7 T cell receptor beta chains sequenced from a single sample in a study of T cells in Graves' hyperthyroidism and ophthalmopathy. Amplification of TCR beta CDR3 regions used RNA as the template. The HTBI primer set was used in a first-round RT-PCR of the TCR CDR3. TCRdb reanalysed the multiplex PCR reads using MiXCR and keeps one entry per CDR3 protein. The profile shows roughly 380,000 distinct CDR3 sequences, about 19% of them singletons. Specimen: blood. These receptors all come from a woman under 30 with Graves' hyperthyroidism.

This clonotype was found many times. The chain links TRBV4-1 to TRBJ1-2; D gene uncertain. V lost 3 bases, J lost 8 bases, and 13 bases lay in between. The CDR3 has 13 residues. Germline CDR1 is MGHRA and CDR2 is YSYEKL. The CDR3, as DNA: TGCGCCAGCAGCCATTGGACCTCGGAAGGCTACACCTTC. This encodes CASSHWTSEGYTF.

The CDR3 sequence: CASSPPGQRFGELFF. Written as DNA, the CDR3 is TGTGCCAGTAGTCCCCCGGGACAGCGCTTCGGGGAGCTGTTTTTT. The chain carries TRBV19 and TRBJ2-2; TRBD1 agrees at 7 bases. The length of the CDR3 is 15 residues. CDR1 and CDR2 (germline): LNHDA, SQIVND (reference sequence). Trimming cost V 5 bases and J 7 bases; bases outside gene matches: 10.

This clonotype showed up many times. CDR3 in amino acids: CSSIRSAGGPGTQYF. Written as DNA, the CDR3 is TGCAGTTCCATCCGCTCAGCGGGGGGGCCGGGGACCCAGTACTTC. The chain is built from TRBV20-1 and TRBJ2-5; 10 nucleotides match TRBD2. Germline CDR1 reads DFQATT; CDR2 reads SNEGSKA (reference sequence). The CDR3 extends over 15 amino acids. Losses at the gene ends were 8 bases for V and 7 bases for J; bases not matched to a gene: 16.

This clonotype was observed many times. This chain connects TRBV12-3 or TRBV12-4 to TRBJ1-5; TRBD1 matches at 10 bases. J gave up 6 bases and V 7 bases, and 6 bases lay outside the gene matches. CDR3 size: 14 residues. CDR3 DNA: TGTGCCAGCACCCCTGGGACAGGGGTTCAGCCCCAGCATTTT. The encoded protein is CASTPGTGVQPQHF.

Regarding this clonotype: The germline gene is not matched at one end of the junction; a read error may be the cause. The J gene is TRBJ1-1, the V gene TRBV6-5; D is perhaps TRBD1 (6 bases). This CDR3 has 12 amino acids. Germline V gene sequence: CDR1 MNHEY, CDR2 SVGAGI. The CDR3 coding sequence is TGTGTCAGCAGTTACATCGACAGGGAAGCTTTCTTT. Protein product: CVSSYIDREAFF.

Only a few counts were recorded for this clonotype. As DNA, the CDR3 is TGTGCCAGCAGCTTAGGCCGCTGGGGGCAGCGGTCCACTGAAGCTTTCTTT. Protein sequence: CASSLGRWGQRSTEAFF. The chain combines TRBV11-1 with TRBJ1-1, with a weak D call TRBD1 (6 bases). Germline CDR1 and CDR2: SGHAT and FQDESV (reference sequence). Trimming pared 1 base from V and 4 bases from J, leaving 19 bases between. The CDR3 loop spans 17 amino acids.

The chain has TRBV6-1 and TRBJ2-7; 8 nucleotides agree with TRBD2. The V and J ends lost 0 bases and 3 bases, in that order; junction bases with no gene match: 10. CDR3 length: 17 amino acids. Germline V CDR1 and CDR2: MNHNS, SASEGT. Written as DNA, the CDR3 is TGTGCCAGCAGTGAAGCGGTAGGAGTAGCGGGGCGCTACGAGCAGTACTTC. Protein sequence: CASSEAVGVAGRYEQYF.